The clone carrying this T cell receptor beta chain has more than one count but fewer than ten. What it recognizes is unknown. The sample belongs to a study of identical twins. Findings and limits, study-wide: Because invariant MAIT and iNKT cells could be present, zero-insertion analyses could be partly confounded.

After template switching added a universal primer site, the resulting cDNA carried unique molecular identifiers. MiXCR was run by TCRdb on the 5' RACE reads, yielding one entry per CDR3 protein. This table holds about 700,000 distinct CDR3 sequences, under 9% found once. V dropped 5 bases and J dropped 0; count of bases not matched to a gene: 6. CDR3 length equals 16 residues. Germline loops: CDR1 KGHSH, CDR2 LQKENI. These data were also reused for a study on yellow fever vaccine responses in identical twins.

This chain connects TRBV18 to TRBJ2-3, with TRBD2 identical over 9 bases. Sequencing input: PBMCs. This clonotype was obtained from a woman aged 18-30 years in good health. The CDR3 reads CASSSTSGASTDTQYF. In DNA form, the CDR3 reads TGTGCCAGCTCATCGACTAGCGGAGCTAGCACAGATACGCAGTATTTT.